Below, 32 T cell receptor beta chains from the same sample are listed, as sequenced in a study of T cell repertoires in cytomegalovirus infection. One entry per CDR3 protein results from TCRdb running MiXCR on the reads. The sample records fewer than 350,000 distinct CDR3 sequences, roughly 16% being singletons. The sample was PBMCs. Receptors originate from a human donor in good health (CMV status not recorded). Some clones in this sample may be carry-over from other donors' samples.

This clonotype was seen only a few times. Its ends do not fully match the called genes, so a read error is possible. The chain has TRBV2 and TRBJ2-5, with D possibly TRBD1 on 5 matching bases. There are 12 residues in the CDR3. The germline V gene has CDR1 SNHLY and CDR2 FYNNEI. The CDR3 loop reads CASREGVETQYF. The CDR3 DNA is TGTGCCAGCAGAGAAGGGGTTGAGACCCAGTACTTC.

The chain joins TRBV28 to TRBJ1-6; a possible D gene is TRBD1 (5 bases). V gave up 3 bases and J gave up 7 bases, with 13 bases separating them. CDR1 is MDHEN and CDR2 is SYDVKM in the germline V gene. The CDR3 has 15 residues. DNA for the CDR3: TGTGCCAGCAGTTTTGCCAGGGCCGGGAATTCACCCCTCCACTTT. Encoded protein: CASSFARAGNSPLHF.

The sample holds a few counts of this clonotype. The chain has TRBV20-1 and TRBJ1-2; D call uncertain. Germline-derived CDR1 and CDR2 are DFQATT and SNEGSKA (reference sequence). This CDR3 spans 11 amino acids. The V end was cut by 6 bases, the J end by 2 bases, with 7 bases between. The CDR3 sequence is CSAQENYGYTF. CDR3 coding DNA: TGCAGTGCGCAAGAGAACTATGGCTACACCTTC.

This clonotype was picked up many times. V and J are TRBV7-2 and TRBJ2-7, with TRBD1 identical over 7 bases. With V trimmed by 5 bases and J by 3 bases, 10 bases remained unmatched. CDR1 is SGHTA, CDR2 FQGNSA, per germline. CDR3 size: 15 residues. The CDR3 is CASSLSTGWSYEQYF. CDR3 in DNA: TGTGCCAGCAGCCTATCGACAGGGTGGAGCTACGAGCAGTACTTC. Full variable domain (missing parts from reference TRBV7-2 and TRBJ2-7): GAGVSQSPSNKVTEKGKDVELRCDPISGHTALYWYRQSLGQGLEFLIYFQGNSAPDKSGLPSDRFSAERTGGSVSTLTIQRTQQEDSAVYLCASSLSTGWSYEQYFGPGTRLTVT.

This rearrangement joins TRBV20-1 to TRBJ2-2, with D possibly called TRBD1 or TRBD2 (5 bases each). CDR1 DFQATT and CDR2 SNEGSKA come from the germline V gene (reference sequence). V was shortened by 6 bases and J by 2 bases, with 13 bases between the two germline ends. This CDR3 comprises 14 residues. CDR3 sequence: CSAIRDRNTGELFF. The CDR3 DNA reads TGCAGTGCCATCCGGGACCGCAACACCGGGGAGCTGTTTTTT.

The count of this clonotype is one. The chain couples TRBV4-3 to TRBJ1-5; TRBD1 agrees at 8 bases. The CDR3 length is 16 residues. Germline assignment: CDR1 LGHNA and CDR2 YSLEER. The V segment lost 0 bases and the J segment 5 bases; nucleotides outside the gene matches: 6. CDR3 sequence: CASSQDGYRGDQPQHF. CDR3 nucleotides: TGCGCCAGCAGCCAAGATGGGTACAGGGGGGATCAGCCCCAGCATTTT.

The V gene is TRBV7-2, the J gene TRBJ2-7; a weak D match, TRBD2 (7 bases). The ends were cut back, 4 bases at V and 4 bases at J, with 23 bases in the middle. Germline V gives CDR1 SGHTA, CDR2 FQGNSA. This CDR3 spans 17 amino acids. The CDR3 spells CASSWGRGGGPSYEQYF. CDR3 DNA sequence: TGTGCCAGCAGCTGGGGGAGAGGGGGGGGACCCTCGTACGAGCAGTACTTC.

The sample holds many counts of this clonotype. Here the CDR3 reads CATTSLNEQFF. In nucleotides, the CDR3 is TGTGCCACCACTTCTCTTAATGAGCAGTTCTTC. The chain combines TRBV10-3 with TRBJ2-1, with D hard to call. CDR1 ENHRY and CDR2 SYGVKD come from the germline V gene. V was clipped by 10 bases and J by 7 bases, with 11 bases between them. The CDR3 sequence is 11 residues long.

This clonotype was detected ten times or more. CDR3 residues: CASRPATNTEAFF. CDR3 sequence (DNA): TGTGCCAGCAGGCCGGCCACGAACACTGAAGCTTTCTTT. This chain joins TRBV12-3 or TRBV12-4 and TRBJ1-1, with D hard to call. Between the trimmed V and J ends, which lost 6 bases and 1 base, there was a span of 9 bases. The CDR3 spans 13 residues.

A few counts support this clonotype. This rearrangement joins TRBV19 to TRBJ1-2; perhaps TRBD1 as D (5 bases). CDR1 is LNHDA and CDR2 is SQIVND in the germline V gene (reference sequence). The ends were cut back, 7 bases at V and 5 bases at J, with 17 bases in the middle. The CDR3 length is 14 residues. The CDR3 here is CASTVSQGAYGYTF. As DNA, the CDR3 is TGTGCCAGTACCGTATCCCAGGGAGCTTATGGCTACACCTTC.

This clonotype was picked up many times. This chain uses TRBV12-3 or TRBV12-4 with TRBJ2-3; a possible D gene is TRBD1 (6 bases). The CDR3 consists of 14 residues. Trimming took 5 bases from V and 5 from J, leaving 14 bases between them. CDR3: CASSNRDLGDTQYF. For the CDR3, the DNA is TGTGCCAGCAGTAACAGGGATTTAGGAGATACGCAGTATTTT.

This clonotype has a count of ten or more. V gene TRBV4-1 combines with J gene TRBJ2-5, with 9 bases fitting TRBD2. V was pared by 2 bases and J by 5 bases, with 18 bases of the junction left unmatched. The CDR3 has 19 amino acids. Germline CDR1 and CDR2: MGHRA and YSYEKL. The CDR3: CASSQPSTGGLAGQETQYF. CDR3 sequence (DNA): TGCGCCAGCAGCCAACCTTCGACGGGGGGGCTAGCGGGGCAGGAGACCCAGTACTTC.

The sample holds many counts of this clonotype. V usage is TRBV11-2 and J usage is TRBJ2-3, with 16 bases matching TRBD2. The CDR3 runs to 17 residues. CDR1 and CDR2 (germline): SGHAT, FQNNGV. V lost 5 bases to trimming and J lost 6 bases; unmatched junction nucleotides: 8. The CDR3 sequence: CASSPGLAGGRGDTQYF. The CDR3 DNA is TGTGCCAGCAGCCCGGGACTAGCGGGGGGGCGAGGGGATACGCAGTATTTT.

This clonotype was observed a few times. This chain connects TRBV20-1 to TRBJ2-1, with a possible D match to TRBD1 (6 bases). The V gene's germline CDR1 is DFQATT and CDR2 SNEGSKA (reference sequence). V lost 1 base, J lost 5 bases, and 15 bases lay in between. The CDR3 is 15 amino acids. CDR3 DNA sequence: TGCAGTGCTAGAGTCGCACAGGGTATGGACAATGAGCAGTTCTTC. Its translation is CSARVAQGMDNEQFF.

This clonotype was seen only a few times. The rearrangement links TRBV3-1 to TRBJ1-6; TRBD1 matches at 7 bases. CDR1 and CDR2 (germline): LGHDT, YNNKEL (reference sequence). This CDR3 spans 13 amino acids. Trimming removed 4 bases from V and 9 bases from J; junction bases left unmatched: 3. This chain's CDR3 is CASSRPGGSPLHF. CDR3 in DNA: TGTGCCAGCAGCCGGCCAGGGGGTTCACCCCTCCACTTT.

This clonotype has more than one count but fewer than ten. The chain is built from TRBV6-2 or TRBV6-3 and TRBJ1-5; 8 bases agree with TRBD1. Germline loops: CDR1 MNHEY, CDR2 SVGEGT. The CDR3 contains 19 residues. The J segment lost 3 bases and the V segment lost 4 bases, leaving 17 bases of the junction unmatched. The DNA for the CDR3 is TGTGCCAGCAGTTTCACAGGGGGATCGTCTCTTGATTTCAATCAGCCCCAGCATTTT. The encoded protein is CASSFTGGSSLDFNQPQHF.

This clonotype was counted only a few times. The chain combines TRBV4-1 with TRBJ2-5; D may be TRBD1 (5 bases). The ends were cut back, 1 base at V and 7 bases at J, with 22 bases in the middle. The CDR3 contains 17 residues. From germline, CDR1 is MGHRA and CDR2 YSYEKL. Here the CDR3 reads CASSQGPLRTPGPTQYF. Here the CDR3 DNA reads TGCGCCAGCAGCCAAGGTCCCTTGAGGACACCGGGTCCGACCCAGTACTTC.

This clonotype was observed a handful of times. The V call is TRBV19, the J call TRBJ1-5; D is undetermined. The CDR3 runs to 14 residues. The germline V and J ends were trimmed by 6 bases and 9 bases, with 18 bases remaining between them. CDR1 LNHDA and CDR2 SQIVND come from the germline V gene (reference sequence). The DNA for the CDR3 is TGTGCCAGTAGATCGGACCCTCGGGATGGGCCCCAGCATTTT. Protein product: CASRSDPRDGPQHF.

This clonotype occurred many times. CDR3 residues: CASSLGLETVITYEQYF. The CDR3 DNA sequence: TGTGCCAGCAGCTTAGGATTAGAGACAGTTATTACCTACGAGCAGTACTTC. V usage is TRBV7-8 and J usage is TRBJ2-7; possible D gene TRBD1, 5 bases. The V gene lost 1 base and the J gene lost 2 bases, with 18 bases spanning the gap. The CDR3 has 17 residues. CDR1 is SGHVS, CDR2 FQNEAQ, per germline.

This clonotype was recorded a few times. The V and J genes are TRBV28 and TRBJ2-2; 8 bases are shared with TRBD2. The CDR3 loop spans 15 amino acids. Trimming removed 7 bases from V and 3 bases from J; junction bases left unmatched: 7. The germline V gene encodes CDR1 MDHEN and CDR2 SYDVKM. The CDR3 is CASKSGGTYTGELFF. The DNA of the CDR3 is TGTGCCAGCAAGAGCGGGGGAACGTACACCGGGGAGCTGTTTTTT.

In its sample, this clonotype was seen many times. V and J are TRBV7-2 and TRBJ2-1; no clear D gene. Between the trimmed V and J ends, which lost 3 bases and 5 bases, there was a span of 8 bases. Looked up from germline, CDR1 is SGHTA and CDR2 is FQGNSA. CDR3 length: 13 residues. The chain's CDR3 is CASSLTVDNEQFF. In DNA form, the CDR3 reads TGTGCCAGCAGCTTGACTGTAGACAATGAGCAGTTCTTC.

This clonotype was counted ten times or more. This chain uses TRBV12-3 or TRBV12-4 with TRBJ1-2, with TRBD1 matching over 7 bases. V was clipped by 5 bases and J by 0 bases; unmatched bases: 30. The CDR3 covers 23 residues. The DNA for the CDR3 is TGTGCCAGCAGTCGAGACCATTACCGCGACTTCGGACAGGCCGAGCCTTCTAACTATGGCTACACCTTC. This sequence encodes CASSRDHYRDFGQAEPSNYGYTF.

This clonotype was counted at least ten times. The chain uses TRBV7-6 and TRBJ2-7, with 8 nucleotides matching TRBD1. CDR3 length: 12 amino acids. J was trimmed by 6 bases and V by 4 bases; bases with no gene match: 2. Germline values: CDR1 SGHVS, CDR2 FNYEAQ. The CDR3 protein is CASSSTGVEQYF. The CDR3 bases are TGTGCCAGCAGCTCGACAGGGGTCGAGCAGTACTTC.

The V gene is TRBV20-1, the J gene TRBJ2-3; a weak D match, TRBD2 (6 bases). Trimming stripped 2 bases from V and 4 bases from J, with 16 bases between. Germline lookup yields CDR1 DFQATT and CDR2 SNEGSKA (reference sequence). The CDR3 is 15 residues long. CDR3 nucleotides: TGCAGTGCTAGACTGATGGGCGGGGCCGCAGATACGCAGTATTTT. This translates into CSARLMGGAADTQYF.

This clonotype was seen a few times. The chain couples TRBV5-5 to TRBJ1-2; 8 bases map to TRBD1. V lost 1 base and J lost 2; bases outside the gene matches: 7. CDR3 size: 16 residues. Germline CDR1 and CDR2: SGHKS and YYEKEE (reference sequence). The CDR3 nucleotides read TGTGCCAGCAGCTTGACAGGGGGAGAGCTAAACTATGGCTACACCTTC. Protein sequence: CASSLTGGELNYGYTF.

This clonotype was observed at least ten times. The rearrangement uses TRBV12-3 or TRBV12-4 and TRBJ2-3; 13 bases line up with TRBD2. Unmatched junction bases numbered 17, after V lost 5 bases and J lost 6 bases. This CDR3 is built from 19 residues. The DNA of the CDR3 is TGTGCCAGCAGTCACCTAGGGCGTGGACTAGCGGGGGTGCGGGATACGCAGTATTTT. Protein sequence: CASSHLGRGLAGVRDTQYF.

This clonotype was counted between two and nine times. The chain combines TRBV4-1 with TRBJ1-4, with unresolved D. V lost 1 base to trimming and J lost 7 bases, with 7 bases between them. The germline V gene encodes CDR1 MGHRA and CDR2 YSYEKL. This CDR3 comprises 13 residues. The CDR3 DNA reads TGCGCCAGCAGCCAAGGGGGAGGTGAAAAACTGTTTTTT. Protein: CASSQGGGEKLFF.

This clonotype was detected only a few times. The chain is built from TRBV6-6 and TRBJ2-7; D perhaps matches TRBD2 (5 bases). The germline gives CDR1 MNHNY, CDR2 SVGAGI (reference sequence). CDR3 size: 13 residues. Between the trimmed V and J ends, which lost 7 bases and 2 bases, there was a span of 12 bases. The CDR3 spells CASNRRETYEQYF. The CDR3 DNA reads TGTGCCAGCAATCGACGGGAAACCTACGAGCAGTACTTC.

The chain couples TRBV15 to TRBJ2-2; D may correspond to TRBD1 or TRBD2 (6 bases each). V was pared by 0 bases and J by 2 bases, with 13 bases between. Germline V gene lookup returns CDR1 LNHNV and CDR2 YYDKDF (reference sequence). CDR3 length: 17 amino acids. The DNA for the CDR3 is TGTGCCACCAGCAGAGATAGGGGGGCACTAAACACCGGGGAGCTGTTTTTT. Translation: CATSRDRGALNTGELFF.

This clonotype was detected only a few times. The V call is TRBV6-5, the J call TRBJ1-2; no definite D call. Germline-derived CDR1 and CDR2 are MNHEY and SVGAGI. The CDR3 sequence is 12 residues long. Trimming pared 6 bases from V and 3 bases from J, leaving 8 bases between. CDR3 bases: TGTGCCAGCAGAACCCAAGACTATGGCTACACCTTC. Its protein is CASRTQDYGYTF.

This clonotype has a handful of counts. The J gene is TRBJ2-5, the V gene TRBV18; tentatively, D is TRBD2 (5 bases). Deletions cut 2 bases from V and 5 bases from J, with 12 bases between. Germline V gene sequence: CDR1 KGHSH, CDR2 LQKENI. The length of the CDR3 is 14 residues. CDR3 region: CASSPGSFGETQYF. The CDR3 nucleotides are TGTGCCAGCTCACCAGGGAGTTTTGGGGAGACCCAGTACTTC.

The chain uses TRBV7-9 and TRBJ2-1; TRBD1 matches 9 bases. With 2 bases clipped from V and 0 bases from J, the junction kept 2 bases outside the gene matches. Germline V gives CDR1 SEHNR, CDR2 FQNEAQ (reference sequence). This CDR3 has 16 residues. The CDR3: CASSLYRGHSYNEQFF. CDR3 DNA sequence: TGTGCCAGCAGCTTATACAGGGGGCACTCCTACAATGAGCAGTTCTTC. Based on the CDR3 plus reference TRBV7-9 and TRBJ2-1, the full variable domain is DTGVSQNPRHKITKRGQNVTFRCDPISEHNRLYWYRQTLGQGPEFLTYFQNEAQLEKSRLLSDRFSAERPKGSFSTLEIQRTEQGDSAMYLCASSLYRGHSYNEQFFGPGTRLTVL.